This T cell receptor (beta chain) was sequenced in a study of blood T cell repertoires in COVID-19. This CDR3 has 16 residues. Germline values: CDR1 ENHRY, CDR2 SYGVKD. The trim removed 4 bases at V and 5 bases at J, leaving 9 bases unmatched. This clone was observed a few times. Across about two dozen US areas, participants ranged in age from roughly 18 to 89 years. Two negative PCRs, clearance, or symptom resolution had been documented for recovered Cohort 3 donors. As originally analysed: Cell counts per sample came from amplifying reference gene primers. Sequenced by immunoSEQ multiplex PCR; TCRdb stores in-frame clones only, minus some. The D gene and trimming were derived from the DNA, and the V and J assignments and clone size from that table. Among 250,000 to 350,000 clones, roughly 86% were seen once, and the ten largest hold more than 8.5%.

Sequences were obtained from PBMCs or T cells enriched from blood (not recorded which). This sequence was found in a woman aged 18 to 35 who had recovered from COVID-19. This sequence joins TRBV10-3 and TRBJ2-2; TRBD1 agrees at 8 bases. The CDR3 nucleotides are TGTGCCATCAGTGGGGCAGGGGGCTCGTGGACCGGGGAGCTGTTTTTT. This codes for CAISGAGGSWTGELFF.